Presented here are 13 T cell receptor beta chains from one specimen sequenced in a study of blood T cell repertoires in COVID-19. Assay used: immunoSEQ multiplex PCR; TCRdb lists only in-frame clones, some missing. The repertoire holds approximately 91,000 clones, with 75% to 85% as singletons. The sequenced sample consisted of peripheral blood. The receptors come from a woman of 80 years or more with acute or convalescent COVID-19.

J is TRBJ2-7 and V is TRBV4-2, with 13 bases lining up with TRBD2. CDR1 is LGHNA and CDR2 is YNFKEQ in the germline V gene. Losses at the gene ends were 3 bases for V and 3 bases for J; bases not matched to a gene: 5. CDR3 length: 16 amino acids. DNA for the CDR3: TGTGCCAGCAGCCAGGGGACTAGCGGGACGGACTACGAGCAGTACTTC. Translating gives CASSQGTSGTDYEQYF.

The CDR3 region is CATRGPTGFTEAFF. The CDR3 DNA follows: TGTGCCACCAGGGGTCCAACAGGGTTCACTGAAGCTTTCTTT. This sequence joins TRBV24-1 and TRBJ1-1; D might be TRBD1 (6 bases). V lost 7 bases to trimming and J lost 4 bases, with 15 bases between them. This CDR3 contains 14 residues. The germline CDR1 and CDR2 sequences are KGHDR and SFDVKD.

The chain has TRBV7-2 and TRBJ1-2, with a weak D call TRBD1 (6 bases). The V and J ends lost 5 bases and 2 bases respectively, with 21 bases between them. CDR3 length equals 17 residues. In germline, CDR1 is SGHTA, CDR2 FQGNSA. The CDR3 spells CASSLGGFFTGNYGYTF. CDR3 in DNA: TGTGCCAGCAGCCTCGGGGGGTTCTTTACAGGGAACTATGGCTACACCTTC.

The chain has TRBV9 and TRBJ1-1; D call uncertain. The CDR3 is made up of 15 amino acids. Germline V gene lookup returns CDR1 SGDLS and CDR2 YYNGEE. The V gene lost 2 bases and the J gene lost 0 bases, with 11 bases spanning the gap. The CDR3 DNA is TGTGCCAGCAGCGTGGCAGGTTCTATGAACACTGAAGCTTTCTTT. The encoded protein is CASSVAGSMNTEAFF.

The chain couples TRBV19 to TRBJ1-5; D gene uncertain. V lost 3 bases, J lost 0 bases, and 9 bases lay in between. CDR3 length: 15 amino acids. Germline V gene sequence: CDR1 LNHDA, CDR2 SQIVND (reference sequence). The CDR3 nucleotides are TGTGCCAGTAGTATTACCATCAGTAGCAATCAGCCCCAGCATTTT. Its translation: CASSITISSNQPQHF.

The chain employs TRBV28 and TRBJ1-6; D is unclear. Germline V gene lookup returns CDR1 MDHEN and CDR2 SYDVKM. The CDR3 is 14 amino acids. Trimming removed 7 bases from V and 0 bases from J, with 7 bases in between. CDR3: CASTSSSYNSPLHF. The DNA for the CDR3 is TGTGCCAGCACGTCGAGCTCCTATAATTCACCCCTCCACTTT.

The chain has TRBV7-2 and TRBJ2-2; the match to TRBD2 covers 8 bases. Germline V gene sequence: CDR1 SGHTA, CDR2 FQGNSA. CDR3 length equals 16 residues. The V and J ends lost 0 bases and 2 bases, in that order; junction bases with no gene match: 2. This CDR3 reads CASSLASGRNTGELFF. The CDR3 region has the DNA TGTGCCAGCAGCTTAGCGAGCGGGAGAAACACCGGGGAGCTGTTTTTT.

This clone came up a few times. The V and J genes are TRBV4-3 and TRBJ1-1; TRBD1 aligns across 7 bases. The CDR3 contains 15 residues. Germline V CDR1 and CDR2: LGHNA, YSLEER. V trimming: 0 bases; J trimming: 11 bases; junction bases outside the gene matches: 12. CDR3 in amino acids: CASSQDGKGATAAFF. Written as DNA, the CDR3 is TGCGCCAGCAGCCAAGACGGAAAGGGGGCGACTGCGGCTTTCTTT.

The CDR3 spells CASSQETSGGRLPYEQYF. In DNA, the CDR3 is TGTGCCAGCAGCCAAGAGACTAGCGGGGGGCGTCTCCCCTACGAGCAGTACTTC. The chain uses TRBV4-2 and TRBJ2-7; 13 positions match TRBD2. Trimming cost V 0 bases and J 2 bases; bases outside gene matches: 7. CDR3 length equals 18 residues. The V gene's germline CDR1 is LGHNA and CDR2 YNFKEQ.

The table lists this clone with a count of one. The rearrangement links TRBV6-5 to TRBJ1-2, with D uncertain. With 8 bases removed from V and 4 bases from J, the gap between germline ends came to 17 bases. The CDR3 sequence is 14 residues long. Looked up from germline, CDR1 is MNHEY and CDR2 is SVGAGI. The CDR3 bases are TGTGCCAGCGGCCTTCGGACGGGAGCCTATGGCTACACCTTC. Translated: CASGLRTGAYGYTF.

This sequence joins TRBV6-2 or TRBV6-3 and TRBJ1-1; D might be TRBD1 (5 bases). V was clipped by 5 bases and J by 0 bases, with 19 bases between them. CDR3 length equals 17 residues. CDR1 and CDR2 from the germline V gene are MNHEY and SVGEGT. The CDR3 loop reads CASSPQFGAELNTEAFF. The CDR3 DNA follows: TGTGCCAGCAGTCCCCAGTTTGGGGCGGAATTGAACACTGAAGCTTTCTTT.

V and J are TRBV11-3 and TRBJ2-7; 15 bases map to TRBD2. Trimming cost V 5 bases and J 2 bases; bases outside gene matches: 4. The germline CDR1 and CDR2 sequences are SGHNT and YENEEA. This CDR3 spans 16 amino acids. The chain's CDR3 is CASSPGLAGGAYEQYF. The CDR3, as DNA: TGTGCCAGCAGCCCGGGACTAGCGGGGGGCGCCTACGAGCAGTACTTC.

The V and J genes are TRBV30 and TRBJ2-6, with TRBD2 matching 7 bases. The CDR3 runs 19 residues. The junction had 11 bases not matched to a gene; V was cut back by 0 bases and J by 0 bases. The germline V gene has CDR1 GTSNPN and CDR2 SVGIG (reference sequence). The CDR3 sequence: CAWSVAGLGSPSGANVLTF. CDR3 DNA sequence: TGTGCCTGGAGTGTAGCGGGGTTGGGCTCCCCCTCTGGGGCCAACGTCCTGACTTTC.